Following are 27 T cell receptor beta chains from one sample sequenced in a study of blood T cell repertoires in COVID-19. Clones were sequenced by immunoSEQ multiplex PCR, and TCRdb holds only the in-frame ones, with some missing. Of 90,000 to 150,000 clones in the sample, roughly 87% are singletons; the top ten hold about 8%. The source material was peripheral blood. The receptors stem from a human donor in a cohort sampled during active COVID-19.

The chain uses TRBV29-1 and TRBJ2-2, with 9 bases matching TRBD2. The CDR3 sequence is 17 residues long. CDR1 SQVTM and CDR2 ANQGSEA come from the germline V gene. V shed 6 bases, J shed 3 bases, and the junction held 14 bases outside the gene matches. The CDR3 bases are TGCAGCGTCGCGTTGGGCGGGAGGGCCTCATACACCGGGGAGCTGTTTTTT. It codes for CSVALGGRASYTGELFF.

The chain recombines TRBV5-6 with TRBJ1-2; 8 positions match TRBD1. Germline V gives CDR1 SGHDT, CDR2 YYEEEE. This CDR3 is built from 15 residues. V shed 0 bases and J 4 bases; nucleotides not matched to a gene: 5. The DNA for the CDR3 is TGTGCCAGCAGCTTGGGGACAGGGAAGGCCTATGGCTACACCTTC. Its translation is CASSLGTGKAYGYTF.

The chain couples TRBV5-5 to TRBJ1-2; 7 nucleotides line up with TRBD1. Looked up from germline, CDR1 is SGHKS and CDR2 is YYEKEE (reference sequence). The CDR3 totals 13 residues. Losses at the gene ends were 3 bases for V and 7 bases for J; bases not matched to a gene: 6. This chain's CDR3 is CASSSPDRPGYTF. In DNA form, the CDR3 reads TGTGCCAGCAGCTCTCCGGACAGGCCTGGCTACACCTTC.

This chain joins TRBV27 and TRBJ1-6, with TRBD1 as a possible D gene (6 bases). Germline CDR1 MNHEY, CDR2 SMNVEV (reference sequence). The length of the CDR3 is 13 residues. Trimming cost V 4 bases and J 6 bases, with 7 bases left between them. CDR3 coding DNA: TGTGCCAGCAGTTGGACAGTTAATTCACCCCTCCACTTT. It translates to CASSWTVNSPLHF.

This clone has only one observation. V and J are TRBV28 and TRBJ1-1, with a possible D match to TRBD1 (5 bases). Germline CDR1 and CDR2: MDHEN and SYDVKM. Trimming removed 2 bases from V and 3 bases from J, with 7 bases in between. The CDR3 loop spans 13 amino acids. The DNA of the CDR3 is TGTGCCAGCAGTTTAAGACAGCACACTGAAGCTTTCTTT. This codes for CASSLRQHTEAFF.

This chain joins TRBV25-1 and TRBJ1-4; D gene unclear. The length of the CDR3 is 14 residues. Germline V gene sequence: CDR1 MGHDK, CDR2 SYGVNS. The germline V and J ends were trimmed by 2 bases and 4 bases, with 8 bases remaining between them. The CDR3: CASSERGFNEKLFF. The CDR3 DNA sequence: TGTGCCAGCAGTGAAAGAGGGTTTAATGAAAAACTGTTTTTT.

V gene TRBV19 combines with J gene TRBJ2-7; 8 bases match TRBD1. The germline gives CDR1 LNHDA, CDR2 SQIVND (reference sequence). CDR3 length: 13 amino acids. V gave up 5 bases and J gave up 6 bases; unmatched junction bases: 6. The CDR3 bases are TGTGCCAGTAGTCAGGGACAGGTCTTCGAGCAGTACTTC. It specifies CASSQGQVFEQYF.

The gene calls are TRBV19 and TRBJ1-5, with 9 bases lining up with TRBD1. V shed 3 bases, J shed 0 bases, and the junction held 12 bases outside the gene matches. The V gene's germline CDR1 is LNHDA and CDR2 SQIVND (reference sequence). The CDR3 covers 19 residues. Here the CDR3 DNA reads TGTGCCAGTAGTATCATCCCGGGACAGGGAAAAGGTAGCAATCAGCCCCAGCATTTT. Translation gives CASSIIPGQGKGSNQPQHF.

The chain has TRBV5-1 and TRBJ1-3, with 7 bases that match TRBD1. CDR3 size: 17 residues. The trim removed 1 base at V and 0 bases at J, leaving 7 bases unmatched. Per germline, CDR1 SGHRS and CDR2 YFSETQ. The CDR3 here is CASSLSRQGSSGNTIYF. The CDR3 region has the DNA TGCGCCAGCAGCTTGTCAAGACAGGGAAGCTCTGGAAACACCATATATTTT. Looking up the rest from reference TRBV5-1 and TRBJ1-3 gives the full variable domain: KAGVTQTPRYLIKTRGQQVTLSCSPISGHRSVSWYQQTPGQGLQFLFEYFSETQRNKGNFPGRFSGRQFSNSRSEMNVSTLELGDSALYLCASSLSRQGSSGNTIYFGEGSWLTVV.

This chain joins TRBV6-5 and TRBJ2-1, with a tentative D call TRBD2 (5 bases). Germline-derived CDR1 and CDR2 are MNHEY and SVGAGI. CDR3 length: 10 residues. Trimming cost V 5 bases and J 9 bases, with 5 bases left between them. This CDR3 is CASSRGEQFF. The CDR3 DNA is TGTGCCAGCAGTCGGGGTGAGCAGTTCTTC.

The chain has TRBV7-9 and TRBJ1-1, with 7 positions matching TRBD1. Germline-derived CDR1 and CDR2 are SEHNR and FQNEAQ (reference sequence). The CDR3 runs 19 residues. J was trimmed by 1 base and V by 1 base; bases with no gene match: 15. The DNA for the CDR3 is TGTGCCAGCAGCTTAGAATTGGCCACAGGGGAAAGGGCGAACACTGAAGCTTTCTTT. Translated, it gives CASSLELATGERANTEAFF.

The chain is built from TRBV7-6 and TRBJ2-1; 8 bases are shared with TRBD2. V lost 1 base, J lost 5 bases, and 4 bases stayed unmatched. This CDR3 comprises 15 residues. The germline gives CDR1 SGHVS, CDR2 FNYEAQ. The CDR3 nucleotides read TGTGCCAGCAGCTTAGGTACTAGCGGCCACAATGAGCAGTTCTTC. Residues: CASSLGTSGHNEQFF.

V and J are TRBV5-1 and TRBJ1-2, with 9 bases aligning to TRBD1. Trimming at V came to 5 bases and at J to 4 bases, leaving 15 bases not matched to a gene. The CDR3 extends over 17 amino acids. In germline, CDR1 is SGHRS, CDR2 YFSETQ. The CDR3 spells CASRRFRGQGRIYGYTF. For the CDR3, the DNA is TGCGCCAGCAGGAGATTTCGTGGACAGGGGCGCATCTATGGCTACACCTTC.

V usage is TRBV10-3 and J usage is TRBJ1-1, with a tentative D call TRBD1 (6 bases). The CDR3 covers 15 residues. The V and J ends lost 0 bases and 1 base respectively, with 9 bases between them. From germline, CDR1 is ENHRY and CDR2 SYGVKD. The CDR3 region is CAISESGRGNTEAFF. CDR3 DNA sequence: TGTGCCATCAGTGAGTCGGGCAGGGGGAACACTGAAGCTTTCTTT.

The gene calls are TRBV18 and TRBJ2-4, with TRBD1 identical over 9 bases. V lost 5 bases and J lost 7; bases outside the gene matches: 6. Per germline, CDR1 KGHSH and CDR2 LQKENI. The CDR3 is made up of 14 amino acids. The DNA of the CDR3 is TGTGCCAGCTCATCCCGGGACAGGGATAACATTCAGTACTTC. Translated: CASSSRDRDNIQYF.

In nucleotides, the CDR3 is TGTGCCAGCAGCGCGAGCAGGAACAATGAGCAGTTCTTC. Amino acid sequence: CASSASRNNEQFF. The chain employs TRBV7-2 and TRBJ2-1, with unresolved D. Germline V CDR1 and CDR2: SGHTA, FQGNSA. Trimming stripped 5 bases from V and 5 bases from J, with 10 bases between. This CDR3 is 13 amino acids long. The full variable domain, in which reference TRBV7-2 and TRBJ2-1 provide the parts outside the CDR3, is GAGVSQSPSNKVTEKGKDVELRCDPISGHTALYWYRQSLGQGLEFLIYFQGNSAPDKSGLPSDRFSAERTGGSVSTLTIQRTQQEDSAVYLCASSASRNNEQFFGPGTRLTVL.

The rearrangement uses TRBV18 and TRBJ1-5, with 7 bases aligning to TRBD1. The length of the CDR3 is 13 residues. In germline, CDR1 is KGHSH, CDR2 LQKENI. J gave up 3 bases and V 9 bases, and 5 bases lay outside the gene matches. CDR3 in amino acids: CASRQGNNQPQHF. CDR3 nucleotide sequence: TGTGCCAGTCGACAGGGTAACAATCAGCCCCAGCATTTT. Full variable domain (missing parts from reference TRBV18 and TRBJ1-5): NAGVMQNPRHLVRRRGQEARLRCSPMKGHSHVYWYRQLPEEGLKFMVYLQKENIIDESGMPKERFSAEFPKEGPSILRIQQVVRGDSAAYFCASRQGNNQPQHFGDGTRLSIL.

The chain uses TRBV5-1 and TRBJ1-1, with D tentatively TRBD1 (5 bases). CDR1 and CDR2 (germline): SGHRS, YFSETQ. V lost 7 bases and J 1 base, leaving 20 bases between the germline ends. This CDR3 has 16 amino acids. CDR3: CASSPGGVEGNTEAFF. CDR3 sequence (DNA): TGCGCCAGCTCTCCGGGGGGAGTTGAAGGGAACACTGAAGCTTTCTTT.

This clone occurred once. In DNA form, the CDR3 reads TGTGCCAGCAGTTCCCCGACAGGGGATTTCTATCAGCCCCAGCATTTT. Its protein product is CASSSPTGDFYQPQHF. The chain has TRBV28 and TRBJ1-5, with 8 nucleotides matching TRBD1. The CDR3 is 16 residues long. Trimming removed 4 bases from V and 5 bases from J; junction bases left unmatched: 10. Germline CDR1 and CDR2: MDHEN and SYDVKM.

The DNA for the CDR3 is TGCGCCAGCAGTGAGTCCGGACTCTCCCTGGTGGGTGAGCAGTTCTTC. It is translated as CASSESGLSLVGEQFF. The chain joins TRBV10-2 to TRBJ2-1; D perhaps matches TRBD2 (5 bases). The CDR3 length is 16 residues. Germline CDR1 and CDR2: WSHSY and SAAADI. The V end lost 0 bases, the J end lost 9 bases, and 18 bases lay between the germline ends.

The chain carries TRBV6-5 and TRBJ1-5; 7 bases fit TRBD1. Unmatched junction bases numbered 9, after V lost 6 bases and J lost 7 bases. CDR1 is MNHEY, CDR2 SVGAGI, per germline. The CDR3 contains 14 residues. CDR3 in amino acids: CASRTSRGDQPQHF. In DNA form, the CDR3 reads TGTGCCAGCAGAACGAGCAGGGGGGACCAGCCCCAGCATTTT.

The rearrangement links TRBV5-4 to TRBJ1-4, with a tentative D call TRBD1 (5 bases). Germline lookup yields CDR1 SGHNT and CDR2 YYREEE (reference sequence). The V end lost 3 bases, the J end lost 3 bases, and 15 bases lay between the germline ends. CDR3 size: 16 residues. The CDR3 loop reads CASSSAPGGSNEKLFF. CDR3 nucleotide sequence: TGTGCCAGCAGCTCGGCCCCGGGGGGGTCTAATGAAAAACTGTTTTTT.

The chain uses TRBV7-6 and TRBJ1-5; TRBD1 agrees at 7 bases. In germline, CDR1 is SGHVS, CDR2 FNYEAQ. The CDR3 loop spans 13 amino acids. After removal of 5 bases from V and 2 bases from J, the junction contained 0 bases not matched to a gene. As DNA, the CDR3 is TGTGCCAGCAGCACAGGGGGCAATCAGCCCCAGCATTTT. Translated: CASSTGGNQPQHF.

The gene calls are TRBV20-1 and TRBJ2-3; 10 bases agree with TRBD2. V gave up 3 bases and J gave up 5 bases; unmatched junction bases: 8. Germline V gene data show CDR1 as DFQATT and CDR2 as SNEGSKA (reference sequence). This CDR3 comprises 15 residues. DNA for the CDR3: TGCAGTGCTAGTGATCTAGCGGGAGCGGAAGATACGCAGTATTTT. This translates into CSASDLAGAEDTQYF.

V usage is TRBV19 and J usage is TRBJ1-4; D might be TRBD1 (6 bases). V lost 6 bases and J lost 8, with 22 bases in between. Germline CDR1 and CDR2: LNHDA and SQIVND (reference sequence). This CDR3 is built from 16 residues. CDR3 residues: CASSLSRGGRWEKLFF. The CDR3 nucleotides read TGTGCCAGTAGCCTAAGTCGTGGGGGCAGGTGGGAAAAACTGTTTTTT.

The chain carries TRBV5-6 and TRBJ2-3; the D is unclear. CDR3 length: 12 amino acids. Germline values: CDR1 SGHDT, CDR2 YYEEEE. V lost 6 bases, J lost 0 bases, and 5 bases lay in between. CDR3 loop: CASTTSTDTQYF. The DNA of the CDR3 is TGTGCCAGCACCACTAGCACAGATACGCAGTATTTT.

In nucleotides, the CDR3 is TGTGCCAGCAGCTCAAACGCGGGGGGGCTCACCGGGGAGCTGTTTTTT. Its protein product is CASSSNAGGLTGELFF. This sequence joins TRBV5-5 and TRBJ2-2; 9 positions match TRBD2. Looked up from germline, CDR1 is SGHKS and CDR2 is YYEKEE (reference sequence). Trimming took 3 bases from V and 4 from J; bases not matched to a gene: 7. This CDR3 has 16 amino acids.